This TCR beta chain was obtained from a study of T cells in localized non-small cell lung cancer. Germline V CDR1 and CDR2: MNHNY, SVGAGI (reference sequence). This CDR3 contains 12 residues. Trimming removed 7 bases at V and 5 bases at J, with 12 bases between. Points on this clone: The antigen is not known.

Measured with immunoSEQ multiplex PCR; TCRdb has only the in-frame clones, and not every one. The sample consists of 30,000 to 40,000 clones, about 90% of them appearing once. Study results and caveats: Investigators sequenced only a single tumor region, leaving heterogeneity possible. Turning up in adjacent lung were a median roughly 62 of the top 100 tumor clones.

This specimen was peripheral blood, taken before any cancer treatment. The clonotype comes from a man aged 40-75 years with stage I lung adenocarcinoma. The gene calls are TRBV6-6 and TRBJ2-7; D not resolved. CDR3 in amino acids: CASTLPSDEQYF. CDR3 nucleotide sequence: TGTGCCAGCACCCTACCCTCAGACGAGCAGTACTTC.